Presented here are 13 T cell receptor beta chains from one specimen sequenced in a study of shared clonotypes between healthy human individuals. Measured with immunoSEQ multiplex PCR; TCRdb has only the in-frame clones, and not every one. The sample has 740,000 or so clones, 55% to 85% seen once; the top ten hold around 2%. Material for sequencing was memory CD4+ T cells sorted from blood. Subset indicated: CD45RA-negative fraction. Receptors were obtained from a woman aged 25 to 39 in good health.

This clone was counted once. Written as DNA, the CDR3 is TGTGCCAGCAGCCCCTGGACTAGCGGGAGGGTATTTGAGCAGTTCTTC. It codes for CASSPWTSGRVFEQFF. This chain links TRBV11-2 with TRBJ2-1; 15 bases align to TRBD2. The germline V gene encodes CDR1 SGHAT and CDR2 FQNNGV. The V and J ends lost 5 bases and 9 bases, in that order; junction bases with no gene match: 8. The CDR3 spans 16 residues. Variable domain in full (rest from reference TRBV11-2 and TRBJ2-1): EAGVAQSPRYKIIEKRQSVAFWCNPISGHATLYWYQQILGQGPKLLIQFQNNGVVDDSQLPKDRFSAERLKGVDSTLKIQPAKLEDSAVYLCASSPWTSGRVFEQFFGPGTRLTVL.

The gene calls are TRBV29-1 and TRBJ2-3; no clear D gene. Germline V lookup: CDR1 SQVTM, CDR2 ANQGSEA. The CDR3 has 14 residues. Trimming pared 5 bases from V and 4 bases from J, leaving 16 bases between. CDR3 nucleotide sequence: TGCAGCGTTTGCGGCCAGGTCAGAGCAGATACGCAGTATTTT. It is translated as CSVCGQVRADTQYF.

The chain combines TRBV7-7 with TRBJ2-1, with D possibly being TRBD1 or TRBD2 (5 bases each). Trimming cost V 3 bases and J 3 bases, with 12 bases left between them. The CDR3 covers 15 residues. Germline V gene lookup returns CDR1 SSHAT and CDR2 FNYEAQ (reference sequence). CDR3 loop: CASSLGTQGYNEQFF. DNA for the CDR3: TGTGCCAGCAGCTTGGGGACGCAGGGCTACAATGAGCAGTTCTTC.

The gene calls are TRBV28 and TRBJ1-1, with no clear D. Germline lookup yields CDR1 MDHEN and CDR2 SYDVKM. V was trimmed by 5 bases and J by 4 bases, leaving 14 bases between them. The CDR3 has 14 residues. CDR3 coding DNA: TGTGCCAGCAGTAAAGGTGGGTTGGGCACTGAAGCTTTCTTT. As protein: CASSKGGLGTEAFF.

The chain recombines TRBV29-1 with TRBJ2-1; D is unresolved. Deletions cut 7 bases from V and 9 bases from J, with 16 bases between. The CDR3 runs to 12 residues. The germline gives CDR1 SQVTM, CDR2 ANQGSEA. The CDR3 protein is CSGTLVRSEQFF. For the CDR3, the DNA is TGCAGCGGGACCCTAGTGAGAAGTGAGCAGTTCTTC.

The gene calls are TRBV6-5 and TRBJ2-1; TRBD1 is a possible D gene (6 bases). V was shortened by 4 bases and J by 5 bases, with 12 bases between the two germline ends. The CDR3 consists of 14 residues. The germline gives CDR1 MNHEY, CDR2 SVGAGI. The CDR3 loop reads CASSFRDTDNEQFF. CDR3 sequence (DNA): TGTGCCAGCAGTTTTCGGGACACCGACAATGAGCAGTTCTTC.

CDR3 DNA sequence: TGTGCCAGCTCTCGAAGACAGGGTACCGACGAGCAGTACTTC. Protein: CASSRRQGTDEQYF. The V call is TRBV18, the J call TRBJ2-7, with 7 bases that match TRBD1. Germline V lookup: CDR1 KGHSH, CDR2 LQKENI. Trimming cost V 6 bases and J 5 bases; bases outside gene matches: 10. The CDR3 sequence is 14 residues long.

At least ten counts were recorded for this clone. The chain links TRBV30 to TRBJ1-2; perhaps TRBD1 as D (5 bases). This CDR3 is built from 14 residues. CDR1 is GTSNPN and CDR2 is SVGIG in the germline V gene (reference sequence). V was shortened by 1 base and J by 4 bases, with 13 bases between the two germline ends. The DNA of the CDR3 is TGTGCCTGGAGTGACGGGGGGATAAGCTATGGCTACACCTTC. This codes for CAWSDGGISYGYTF.

The chain links TRBV28 to TRBJ2-3; no firm D call. The V gene's germline CDR1 is MDHEN and CDR2 SYDVKM. The CDR3 covers 14 residues. The germline V and J ends were trimmed by 5 bases and 4 bases, with 13 bases remaining between them. CDR3 loop: CASSVEFSPDTQYF. CDR3 nucleotide sequence: TGTGCCAGCAGTGTAGAGTTCTCCCCAGATACGCAGTATTTT.

V usage is TRBV25-1 and J usage is TRBJ2-7, with TRBD2 identical over 9 bases. The germline V gene has CDR1 MGHDK and CDR2 SYGVNS. CDR3 length equals 14 residues. J was trimmed by 3 bases and V by 5 bases; bases with no gene match: 5. In nucleotides, the CDR3 is TGTGCCAGCAGTCCCCGACTAGCGGACTACGAGCAGTACTTC. It encodes CASSPRLADYEQYF.

The V call is TRBV7-2, the J call TRBJ2-4; 7 positions match TRBD1. The germline CDR1 and CDR2 sequences are SGHTA and FQGNSA. V dropped 4 bases and J dropped 6; count of bases not matched to a gene: 3. The CDR3 is 13 residues long. CDR3 sequence reads: CASSSRQGNIQYF. The CDR3 DNA is TGTGCCAGCAGCTCAAGACAGGGAAACATTCAGTACTTC.

The J gene is TRBJ1-1, the V gene TRBV28, with 7 bases identical to TRBD1. After removal of 6 bases from V and 11 bases from J, the junction contained 9 bases not matched to a gene. The length of the CDR3 is 12 residues. Germline V CDR1 and CDR2: MDHEN, SYDVKM. The CDR3, as DNA: TGTGCCAGCAGGGCACAGGGGTCAAGGGCTTTCTTT. It yields the protein CASRAQGSRAFF.

This clone turned up a few times. The V call is TRBV7-8, the J call TRBJ1-5; D is uncertain. The germline gives CDR1 SGHVS, CDR2 FQNEAQ. V was pared by 5 bases and J by 0 bases, with 8 bases between. The CDR3 has 14 residues. The CDR3 bases are TGTGCCAGCAGCAAGGTAGTTAGCAATCAGCCCCAGCATTTT. It specifies CASSKVVSNQPQHF.